The 19 T cell receptor beta chains below were found in one sample sequenced in a study of T cells in Graves' hyperthyroidism and ophthalmopathy. RNA transcripts were the template for amplifying TCR beta CDR3 regions. The HTBI primer set served for first-round RT-PCR of the TCR CDR3. MiXCR, applied by TCRdb to the multiplex PCR reads, yields one record per CDR3 protein. The profile shows over 400,000 distinct CDR3 sequences, roughly 23% of them singletons. The sequenced sample consisted of blood. These receptor sequences come from a woman in her seventies with Graves' ophthalmopathy.

This clonotype was observed a handful of times. V gene TRBV12-3 or TRBV12-4 combines with J gene TRBJ2-1; TRBD1 is a possible D gene (6 bases). Trimming cost V 8 bases and J 8 bases, with 22 bases left between them. The CDR3 length is 15 residues. CDR3 nucleotides: TGTGCCAGCCTCAGGGGCCGCCAGGCTGGGTATGAGCAGTTCTTC. This encodes CASLRGRQAGYEQFF.

The rearrangement joins TRBV19 to TRBJ2-7, with D possibly being TRBD2 (6 bases). CDR1 and CDR2 (germline): LNHDA, SQIVND (reference sequence). V gave up 5 bases and J gave up 3 bases, with 20 bases separating them. The CDR3 spans 16 residues. Here the CDR3 reads CASSENPGLGNYEQYF. The CDR3 bases are TGTGCCAGTAGTGAAAATCCGGGACTGGGTAACTACGAGCAGTACTTC.

CDR3 in amino acids: CASSPGTGTSGYEQYF. As DNA, the CDR3 is TGTGCCAGCAGCCCCGGGACAGGTACTAGCGGCTACGAGCAGTACTTC. The rearrangement links TRBV11-2 to TRBJ2-7; D tentatively reads TRBD1 or TRBD2 (8 bases each). V lost 5 bases, J lost 3 bases, and 20 bases lay in between. The germline gives CDR1 SGHAT, CDR2 FQNNGV. The CDR3 runs to 16 residues.

The gene calls are TRBV6-1 and TRBJ1-5; the D gene is possibly TRBD1 (6 bases). Trimming took 5 bases from V and 7 from J, leaving 18 bases between them. Looked up from germline, CDR1 is MNHNS and CDR2 is SASEGT. This CDR3 has 15 amino acids. CDR3 loop: CASSRTQGLGQPQHF. DNA of the CDR3: TGTGCCAGCAGTCGGACACAGGGTCTTGGGCAGCCCCAGCATTTT.

This clonotype showed up just a few times. The CDR3, as DNA: TGTGCCAGCAGTATAGCGGGATACTACAATGAGCAGTTCTTC. Protein product: CASSIAGYYNEQFF. This chain connects TRBV28 to TRBJ2-1, with 8 nucleotides matching TRBD2. The CDR3 has 14 amino acids. V gave up 5 bases and J gave up 3 bases; unmatched junction bases: 3. CDR1 is MDHEN and CDR2 is SYDVKM in the germline V gene.

J is TRBJ1-5 and V is TRBV30; 7 nucleotides line up with TRBD1. Losses at the gene ends were 0 bases for V and 3 bases for J; bases not matched to a gene: 8. Germline V gene lookup returns CDR1 GTSNPN and CDR2 SVGIG (reference sequence). This CDR3 has 16 residues. The CDR3 bases are TGTGCCTGGAGTGTACCCGACAGGGCTTCCAATCAGCCCCAGCATTTT. Its protein is CAWSVPDRASNQPQHF.

The chain employs TRBV6-4 and TRBJ1-2, with a tentative D call TRBD1 (6 bases). The CDR3 has 12 residues. The ends were cut back, 7 bases at V and 8 bases at J, with 14 bases in the middle. In germline, CDR1 is MRHNA, CDR2 SNTAGT. In DNA form, the CDR3 reads TGTGCCAGCAAACAGGGTGTGTGGGGCTACACCTTC. The encoded protein is CASKQGVWGYTF.

Written as DNA, the CDR3 is TGTGCCAGTAGGGACAGGGGTATGGAGACCCAGTACTTC. Encoded protein: CASRDRGMETQYF. The chain combines TRBV19 with TRBJ2-5, with 9 bases aligning to TRBD1. The ends lost 6 bases at V and 5 bases at J; junction bases unmatched: 4. This CDR3 comprises 13 residues. Germline loops: CDR1 LNHDA, CDR2 SQIVND (reference sequence).

The gene calls are TRBV6-1 and TRBJ1-1; D gene unclear. CDR1 and CDR2 (germline): MNHNS, SASEGT. V dropped 8 bases and J dropped 2 bases, with 9 bases sitting between them. The CDR3 covers 12 residues. CDR3 nucleotides: TGTGCCAGCCAAAAGCCCAACACTGAAGCTTTCTTT. Its translation: CASQKPNTEAFF.

The V and J genes are TRBV6-4 and TRBJ2-5; D unresolved. Germline-derived CDR1 and CDR2 are MRHNA and SNTAGT. V shed 3 bases and J shed 4 bases, with 12 bases lying between them. The CDR3 runs to 14 residues. DNA of the CDR3: TGTGCCAGCAGTGAAGCTTACCAAAGAGAGACCCAGTACTTC. Translation gives CASSEAYQRETQYF.

This clonotype was seen many times. The chain employs TRBV12-3 or TRBV12-4 and TRBJ1-1; D unclear. This CDR3 has 12 amino acids. V gave up 2 bases and J gave up 3 bases, with 4 bases separating them. The CDR3 loop is CASSLSYTEAFF. CDR3 bases: TGTGCCAGCAGTTTATCGTACACTGAAGCTTTCTTT.

V gene TRBV5-1 combines with J gene TRBJ2-1; 10 positions agree with TRBD2. Trimming at V came to 5 bases and at J to 5 bases, leaving 13 bases not matched to a gene. The germline gives CDR1 SGHRS, CDR2 YFSETQ. This CDR3 has 17 amino acids. The CDR3 reads CASREGAGLASNNEQFF. CDR3 nucleotides: TGCGCCAGCAGGGAGGGTGCGGGACTAGCGAGTAACAATGAGCAGTTCTTC.

The gene calls are TRBV20-1 and TRBJ2-5, with 7 bases matching TRBD1. Per the germline V gene, CDR1 is DFQATT and CDR2 is SNEGSKA (reference sequence). The CDR3 extends over 13 amino acids. The ends lost 4 bases at V and 3 bases at J; junction bases unmatched: 5. The CDR3 DNA reads as TGCAGTGCTAAGGGGGCTGGTAAAGAGACCCAGTACTTC. Its protein product is CSAKGAGKETQYF.

This clonotype has ten or more counts. The chain joins TRBV11-2 to TRBJ2-5, with D perhaps TRBD2 (6 bases). The CDR3 totals 12 residues. V shed 5 bases and J shed 7 bases, with 11 bases lying between them. Germline V CDR1 and CDR2: SGHAT, FQNNGV. The CDR3 is CASSRESGTQYF. In DNA form, the CDR3 reads TGTGCCAGCAGCCGGGAGTCCGGGACCCAGTACTTC.

This clonotype was seen a handful of times. The chain carries TRBV20-1 and TRBJ2-1; the D gene is possibly TRBD2 (6 bases). Trimming cost V 4 bases and J 6 bases, with 16 bases left between them. This CDR3 has 14 residues. CDR1 is DFQATT, CDR2 SNEGSKA, per germline (reference sequence). In DNA, the CDR3 is TGCAGTGCTAAGGCCGCGGGATGGAGCAATGAGCAGTTCTTC. Translation: CSAKAAGWSNEQFF.

At least ten counts were recorded for this clonotype. The rearrangement joins TRBV6-1 to TRBJ1-1; 7 bases are shared with TRBD1. The J segment lost 1 base and the V segment lost 6 bases, leaving 8 bases of the junction unmatched. Germline assignment: CDR1 MNHNS and CDR2 SASEGT. The CDR3 extends over 15 amino acids. The chain's CDR3 is CASSPRDRGNTEAFF. The DNA of the CDR3 is TGTGCCAGCAGCCCCAGGGACAGAGGGAACACTGAAGCTTTCTTT.

This clonotype was counted ten times or more. The V and J genes are TRBV2 and TRBJ1-1; tentatively, D is TRBD1 (6 bases). The CDR3 has 15 amino acids. Per germline, CDR1 SNHLY and CDR2 FYNNEI. The germline V and J ends were trimmed by 6 bases and 3 bases, with 17 bases remaining between them. The CDR3 loop reads CASRFIRGAYTEAFF. The CDR3 coding sequence is TGTGCCAGCAGGTTCATTCGGGGGGCTTACACTGAAGCTTTCTTT.

The chain carries TRBV7-3 and TRBJ2-1, with D perhaps TRBD2 (5 bases). CDR1 is SGHTA and CDR2 is FQGTGA in the germline V gene. V dropped 5 bases and J dropped 7 bases, with 12 bases sitting between them. This CDR3 is built from 13 residues. The CDR3 is CASSGGGANEQFF. The DNA for the CDR3 is TGTGCCAGCAGCGGTGGAGGCGCTAATGAGCAGTTCTTC.

In this sample, this clonotype turned up many times. The chain recombines TRBV6-2 or TRBV6-3 with TRBJ2-7, with 10 bases identical to TRBD1. CDR1 is MNHEY and CDR2 is SVGEGT in the germline V gene. V was pared by 5 bases and J by 0 bases, with 7 bases of the junction left unmatched. CDR3 length: 16 amino acids. CDR3 sequence reads: CASSIDRGRASYEQYF. The CDR3 DNA is TGTGCCAGCAGTATCGACAGGGGGCGAGCCTCCTACGAGCAGTACTTC.